This T cell receptor beta chain is drawn from a study of control samples from healthy donors and cancer patients. CDR3 size: 16 residues. The germline CDR1 and CDR2 sequences are SGHTA and FQGNSA. Unmatched junction bases numbered 5, after V lost 3 bases and J lost 2 bases. TCRdb's copy holds only in-frame clones and misses some; the assay was immunoSEQ multiplex PCR. The repertoire consists of around 150,000 clones, with around 95% occurring once and the leading ten covering 7.5% to 8.5%. V gene TRBV7-2 combines with J gene TRBJ2-2; the match to TRBD1 covers 8 bases. Sequencing input: blood. The TCR comes from a woman in her thirties or forties in good health. The CDR3 DNA reads TGTGCCAGCAGCTTCCAGGGGGCCCCCAACACCGGGGAGCTGTTTTTT. Protein product: CASSFQGAPNTGELFF. The full variable domain, in which reference TRBV7-2 and TRBJ2-2 provide the parts outside the CDR3, is GAGVSQSPSNKVTEKGKDVELRCDPISGHTALYWYRQSLGQGLEFLIYFQGNSAPDKSGLPSDRFSAERTGGSVSTLTIQRTQQEDSAVYLCASSFQGAPNTGELFFGEGSRLTVL.